A selection of T cell receptor beta chains follows, all from one sample in a study of blood T cell repertoires in COVID-19. The assay was immunoSEQ multiplex PCR, and TCRdb's table has in-frame clones only and misses some. The sample includes some 150,000 clones, about 87% of them seen just once. The sample was peripheral blood. These receptors originate from a human donor in a cohort sampled during active COVID-19. CDR3s include the opening cysteine and the closing phenylalanine or tryptophan. Fields, in order: V gene, CDR3 protein.

v_call: TRBV30
cdr3_aa: CAWSYGVGDTEAFF

v_call: TRBV29-1
cdr3_aa: CSVDASGTGWTEAFF

v_call: TRBV27
cdr3_aa: CASSFIGNQPQHF

v_call: TRBV29-1
cdr3_aa: CSVERTGGRRGYTF

v_call: TRBV9
cdr3_aa: CASSLLMGPGDTQYF

v_call: TRBV5-4
cdr3_aa: CASSLGGGRGQNIRYF

v_call: TRBV5-5
cdr3_aa: CASSRDRQGDTEAFF

v_call: TRBV7-9
cdr3_aa: CASSRLTANTEAFF

v_call: TRBV2
cdr3_aa: CASSTAGLAGKVNTGELFF

v_call: TRBV7-3
cdr3_aa: CASSLTGQYNSPLHF

v_call: TRBV29-1
cdr3_aa: CSTYPRGGARSEAFF

v_call: TRBV24-1
cdr3_aa: CATSAPLDRRNTGELFF

v_call: TRBV12-2
cdr3_aa: CASRLLQLAGNNEQFF

v_call: TRBV18
cdr3_aa: CASSPLAGVGETQYF

v_call: TRBV5-5
cdr3_aa: CASSLEGSGYTF

v_call: TRBV27
cdr3_aa: CASSLQSNQETQYF

v_call: TRBV5-5
cdr3_aa: CASSPGTGREKLFF

v_call: TRBV9
cdr3_aa: CASSSGSASTDTQYF

v_call: TRBV19
cdr3_aa: CASSNDPRSGSDTQYF

v_call: TRBV15
cdr3_aa: CATSRDPTSGGTDTQYF

v_call: TRBV5-1
cdr3_aa: CASSSSSGSGTGELFF

v_call: TRBV19
cdr3_aa: CASSSQAMGIQYF

v_call: TRBV2
cdr3_aa: CASSEYSPGELFF

v_call: TRBV4-3
cdr3_aa: CASSQAGVTNEKLFF

v_call: TRBV5-4
cdr3_aa: CASSLNRMRETQYF

v_call: TRBV7-9
cdr3_aa: CASSPGRGYSGELFF

v_call: TRBV2
cdr3_aa: CASSESPTGRSYTF

v_call: TRBV6-6
cdr3_aa: CASIMTGLNTEAFF

v_call: TRBV5-6
cdr3_aa: CASSLLVSADTQYF

v_call: TRBV7-2
cdr3_aa: CASSGQGPGTEAFF

v_call: TRBV4-3
cdr3_aa: CASSQSVPGQGDHYGYTF

v_call: TRBV7-6
cdr3_aa: CASSLAGEGNTEAFF

v_call: TRBV6-2/TRBV6-3
cdr3_aa: CASSYGTGVSSNQPQHF

v_call: TRBV4-1
cdr3_aa: CASSQPMGDRNNQPQHF

v_call: TRBV9
cdr3_aa: CASSAGTISEAFF

v_call: TRBV29-1
cdr3_aa: CSVGDRGGTEAFF

v_call: TRBV2
cdr3_aa: CASRANVNNEQFF